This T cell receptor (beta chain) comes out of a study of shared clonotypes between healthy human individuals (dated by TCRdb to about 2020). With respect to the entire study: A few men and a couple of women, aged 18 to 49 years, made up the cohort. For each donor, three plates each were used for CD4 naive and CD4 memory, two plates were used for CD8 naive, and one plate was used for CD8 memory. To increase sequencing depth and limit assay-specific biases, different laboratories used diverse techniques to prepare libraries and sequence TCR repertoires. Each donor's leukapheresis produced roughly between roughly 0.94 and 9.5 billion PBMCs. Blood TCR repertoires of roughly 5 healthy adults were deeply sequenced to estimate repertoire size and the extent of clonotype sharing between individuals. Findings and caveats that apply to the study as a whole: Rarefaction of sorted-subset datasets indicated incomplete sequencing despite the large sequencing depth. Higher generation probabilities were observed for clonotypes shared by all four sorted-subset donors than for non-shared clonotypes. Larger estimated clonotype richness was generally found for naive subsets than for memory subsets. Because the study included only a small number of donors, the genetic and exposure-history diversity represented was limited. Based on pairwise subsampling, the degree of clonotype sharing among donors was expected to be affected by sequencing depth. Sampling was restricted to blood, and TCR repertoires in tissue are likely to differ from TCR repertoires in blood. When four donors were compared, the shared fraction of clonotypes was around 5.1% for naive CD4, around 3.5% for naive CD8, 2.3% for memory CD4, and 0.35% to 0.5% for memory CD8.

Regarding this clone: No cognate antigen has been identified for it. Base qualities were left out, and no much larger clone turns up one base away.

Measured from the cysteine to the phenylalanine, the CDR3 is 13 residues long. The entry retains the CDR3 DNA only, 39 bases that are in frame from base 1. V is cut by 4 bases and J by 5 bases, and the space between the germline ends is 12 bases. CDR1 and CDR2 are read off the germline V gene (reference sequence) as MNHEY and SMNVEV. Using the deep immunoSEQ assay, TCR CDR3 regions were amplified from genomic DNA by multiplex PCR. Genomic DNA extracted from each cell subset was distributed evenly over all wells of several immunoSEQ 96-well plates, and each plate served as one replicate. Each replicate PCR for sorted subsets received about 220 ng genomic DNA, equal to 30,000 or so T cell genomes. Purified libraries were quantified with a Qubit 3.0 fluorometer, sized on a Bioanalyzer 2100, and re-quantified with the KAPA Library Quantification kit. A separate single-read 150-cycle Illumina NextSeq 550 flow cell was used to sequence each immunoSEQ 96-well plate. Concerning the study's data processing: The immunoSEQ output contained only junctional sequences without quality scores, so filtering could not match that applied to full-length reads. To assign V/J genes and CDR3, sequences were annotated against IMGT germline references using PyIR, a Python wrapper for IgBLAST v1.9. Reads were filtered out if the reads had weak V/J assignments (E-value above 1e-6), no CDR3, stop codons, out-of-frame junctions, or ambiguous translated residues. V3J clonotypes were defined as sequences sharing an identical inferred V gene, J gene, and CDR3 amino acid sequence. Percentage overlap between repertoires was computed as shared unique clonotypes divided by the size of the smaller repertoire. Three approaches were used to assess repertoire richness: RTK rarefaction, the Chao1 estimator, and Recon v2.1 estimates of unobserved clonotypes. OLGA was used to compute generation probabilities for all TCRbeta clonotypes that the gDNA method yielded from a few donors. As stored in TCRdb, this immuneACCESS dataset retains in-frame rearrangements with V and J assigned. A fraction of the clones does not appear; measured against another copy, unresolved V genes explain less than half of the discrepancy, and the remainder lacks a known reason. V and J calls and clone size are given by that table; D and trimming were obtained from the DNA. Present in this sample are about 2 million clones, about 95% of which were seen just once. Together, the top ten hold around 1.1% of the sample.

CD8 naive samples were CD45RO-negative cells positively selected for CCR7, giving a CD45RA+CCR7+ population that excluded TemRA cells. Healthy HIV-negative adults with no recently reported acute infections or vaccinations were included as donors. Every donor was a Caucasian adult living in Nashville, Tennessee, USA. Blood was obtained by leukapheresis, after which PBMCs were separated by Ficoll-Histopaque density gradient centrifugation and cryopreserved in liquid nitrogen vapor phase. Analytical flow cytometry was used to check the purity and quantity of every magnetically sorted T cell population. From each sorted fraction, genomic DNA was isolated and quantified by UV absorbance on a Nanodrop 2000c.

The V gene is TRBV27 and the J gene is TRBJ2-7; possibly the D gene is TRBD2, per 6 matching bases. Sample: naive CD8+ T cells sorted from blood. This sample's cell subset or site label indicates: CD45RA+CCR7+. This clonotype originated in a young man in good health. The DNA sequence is TGTGCCAGCAGTTCCGGACTAATCCACGAGCAGTACTTC. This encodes CASSSGLIHEQYF.